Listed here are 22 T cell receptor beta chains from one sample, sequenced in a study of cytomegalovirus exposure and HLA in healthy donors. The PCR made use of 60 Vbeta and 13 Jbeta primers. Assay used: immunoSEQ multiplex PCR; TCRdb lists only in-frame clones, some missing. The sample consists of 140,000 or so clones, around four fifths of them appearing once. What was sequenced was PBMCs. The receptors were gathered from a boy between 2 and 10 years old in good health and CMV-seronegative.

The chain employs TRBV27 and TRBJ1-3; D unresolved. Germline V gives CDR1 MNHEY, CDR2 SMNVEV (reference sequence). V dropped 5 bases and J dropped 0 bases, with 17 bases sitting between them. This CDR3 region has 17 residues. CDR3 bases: TGTGCCAGCAGTCCGTCACTCGGACGGGGCTCTGGAAACACCATATATTTT. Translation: CASSPSLGRGSGNTIYF.

The CDR3 DNA sequence: TGTGCCAGCAAACTAGCGGGAGGGCCGGGGCCCTACGAGCAGTACTTC. Amino acid sequence: CASKLAGGPGPYEQYF. This chain uses TRBV28 with TRBJ2-7; 13 bases map to TRBD2. Germline V gene sequence: CDR1 MDHEN, CDR2 SYDVKM. The CDR3 spans 16 residues. J was trimmed by 2 bases and V by 7 bases; bases with no gene match: 8.

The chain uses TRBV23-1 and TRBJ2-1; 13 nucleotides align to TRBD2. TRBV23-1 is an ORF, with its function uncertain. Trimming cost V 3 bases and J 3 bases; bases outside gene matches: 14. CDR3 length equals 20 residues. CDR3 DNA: TGCGCCAGCAGTCATCCCGAACTAGCGGGAGGGCGGGTCGGCTACAATGAGCAGTTCTTC. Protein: CASSHPELAGGRVGYNEQFF.

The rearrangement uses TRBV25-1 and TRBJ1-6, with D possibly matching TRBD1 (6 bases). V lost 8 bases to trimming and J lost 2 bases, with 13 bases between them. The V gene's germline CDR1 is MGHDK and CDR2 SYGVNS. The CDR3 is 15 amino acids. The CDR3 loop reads CASGREGAYNSPLHF. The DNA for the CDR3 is TGTGCCAGCGGCAGGGAGGGGGCCTATAATTCACCCCTCCACTTT.

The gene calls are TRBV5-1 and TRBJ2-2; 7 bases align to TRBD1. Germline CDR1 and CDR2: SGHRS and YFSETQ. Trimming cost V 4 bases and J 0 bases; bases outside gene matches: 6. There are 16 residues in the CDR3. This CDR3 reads CASSVDRSSNTGELFF. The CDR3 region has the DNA TGCGCCAGCAGCGTGGACAGGTCCTCGAACACCGGGGAGCTGTTTTTT. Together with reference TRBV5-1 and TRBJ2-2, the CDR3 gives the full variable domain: KAGVTQTPRYLIKTRGQQVTLSCSPISGHRSVSWYQQTPGQGLQFLFEYFSETQRNKGNFPGRFSGRQFSNSRSEMNVSTLELGDSALYLCASSVDRSSNTGELFFGEGSRLTVL.

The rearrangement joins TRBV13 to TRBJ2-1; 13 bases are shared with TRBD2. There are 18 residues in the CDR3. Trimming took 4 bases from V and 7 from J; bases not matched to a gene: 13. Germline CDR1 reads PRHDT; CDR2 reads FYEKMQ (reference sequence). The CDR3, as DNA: TGTGCCAGCAGCTCAAGTCCGGGACTAGCGGGGCGTTTGAATGAGCAGTTCTTC. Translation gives CASSSSPGLAGRLNEQFF.

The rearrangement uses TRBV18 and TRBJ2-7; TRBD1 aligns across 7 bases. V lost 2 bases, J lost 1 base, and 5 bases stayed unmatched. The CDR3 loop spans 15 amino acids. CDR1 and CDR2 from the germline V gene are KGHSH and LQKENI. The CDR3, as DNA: TGTGCCAGCTCACCAGGGGCAGGGGGATCCTACGAGCAGTACTTC. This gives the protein CASSPGAGGSYEQYF.

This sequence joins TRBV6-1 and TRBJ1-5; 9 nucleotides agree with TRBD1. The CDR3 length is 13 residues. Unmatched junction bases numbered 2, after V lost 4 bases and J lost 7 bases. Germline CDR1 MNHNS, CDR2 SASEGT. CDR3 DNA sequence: TGTGCCAGCAGTGGGGACAGGGCACAGCCCCAGCATTTT. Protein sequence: CASSGDRAQPQHF.

In DNA, the CDR3 is TGCGCCAGCAGCTTAAATCAACAGGGGCCGTTCAATGAGCAGTTCTTC. Translated: CASSLNQQGPFNEQFF. The chain links TRBV5-1 to TRBJ2-1; the match to TRBD1 covers 7 bases. The CDR3 consists of 16 residues. With V trimmed by 2 bases and J by 6 bases, 11 bases remained unmatched. CDR1 and CDR2 from the germline V gene are SGHRS and YFSETQ.

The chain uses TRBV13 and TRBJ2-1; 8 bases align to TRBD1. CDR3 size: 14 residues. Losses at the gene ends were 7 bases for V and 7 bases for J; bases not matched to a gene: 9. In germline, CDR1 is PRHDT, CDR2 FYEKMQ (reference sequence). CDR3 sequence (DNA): TGTGCCAGCACAACCAACAGGGGGAGGAATGAGCAGTTCTTC. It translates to CASTTNRGRNEQFF.

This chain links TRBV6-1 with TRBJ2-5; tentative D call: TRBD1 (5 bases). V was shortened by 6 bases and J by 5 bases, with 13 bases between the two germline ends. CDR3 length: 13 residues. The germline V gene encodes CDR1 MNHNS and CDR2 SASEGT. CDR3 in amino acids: CASSPTERETQYF. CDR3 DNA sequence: TGTGCCAGCAGCCCGACAGAACGGGAGACCCAGTACTTC.

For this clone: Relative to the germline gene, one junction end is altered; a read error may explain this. CDR3 amino acids: CSSSLKGPSGGGEQFF. The CDR3 region has the DNA TGTTCCAGCAGCTTAAAGGGGCCTAGCGGGGGAGGCGAGCAGTTCTTC. This chain joins TRBV7-3 and TRBJ2-1; 10 bases align to TRBD2. Germline values: CDR1 SGHTA, CDR2 FQGTGA. The CDR3 is made up of 16 amino acids.

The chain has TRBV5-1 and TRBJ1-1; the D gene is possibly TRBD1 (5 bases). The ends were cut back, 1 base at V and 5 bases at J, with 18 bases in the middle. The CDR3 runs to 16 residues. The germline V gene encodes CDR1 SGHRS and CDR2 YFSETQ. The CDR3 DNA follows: TGCGCCAGCAGCTTGAGTGGGGCAGGGCTCCCGACTGAAGCTTTCTTT. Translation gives CASSLSGAGLPTEAFF. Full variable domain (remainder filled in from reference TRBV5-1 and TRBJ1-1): KAGVTQTPRYLIKTRGQQVTLSCSPISGHRSVSWYQQTPGQGLQFLFEYFSETQRNKGNFPGRFSGRQFSNSRSEMNVSTLELGDSALYLCASSLSGAGLPTEAFFGQGTRLTVV.

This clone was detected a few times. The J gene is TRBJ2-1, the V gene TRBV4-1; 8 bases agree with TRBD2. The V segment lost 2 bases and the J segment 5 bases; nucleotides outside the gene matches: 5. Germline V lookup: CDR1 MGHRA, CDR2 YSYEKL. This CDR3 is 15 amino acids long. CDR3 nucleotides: TGCGCCAGCAGCCAAAGCGGGGGATTCAACAATGAGCAGTTCTTC. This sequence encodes CASSQSGGFNNEQFF.

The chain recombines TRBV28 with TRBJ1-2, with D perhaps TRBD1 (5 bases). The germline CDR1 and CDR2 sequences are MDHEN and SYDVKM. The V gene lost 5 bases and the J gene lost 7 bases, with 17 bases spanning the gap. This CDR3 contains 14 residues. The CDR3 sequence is CASSSGGVPSGYTF. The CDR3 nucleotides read TGTGCCAGCAGTAGCGGGGGAGTACCTAGTGGCTACACCTTC.

The CDR3 sequence is CASSQGVRNRDSYEQYF. The CDR3, as DNA: TGCGCCAGCAGCCAAGGGGTGAGGAACAGGGACTCCTACGAGCAGTACTTC. This rearrangement joins TRBV4-3 to TRBJ2-7, with D possibly being TRBD1 (6 bases). The CDR3 has 17 residues. CDR1 is LGHNA and CDR2 is YSLEER in the germline V gene. V was cut by 1 base and J by 0 bases, with 16 bases left in between.

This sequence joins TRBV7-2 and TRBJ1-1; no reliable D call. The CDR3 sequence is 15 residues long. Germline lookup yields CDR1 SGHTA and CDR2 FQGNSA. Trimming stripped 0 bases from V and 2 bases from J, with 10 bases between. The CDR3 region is CASSLALRFNTEAFF. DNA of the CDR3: TGTGCCAGCAGCTTAGCGCTGAGGTTTAACACTGAAGCTTTCTTT.

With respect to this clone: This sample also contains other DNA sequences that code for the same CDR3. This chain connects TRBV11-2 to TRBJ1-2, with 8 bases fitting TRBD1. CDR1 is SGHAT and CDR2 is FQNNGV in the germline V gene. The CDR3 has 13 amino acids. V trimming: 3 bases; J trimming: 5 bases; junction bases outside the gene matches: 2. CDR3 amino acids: CASSLDRVYGYTF. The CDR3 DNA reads TGTGCCAGCAGCTTGGACAGGGTGTATGGCTACACCTTC. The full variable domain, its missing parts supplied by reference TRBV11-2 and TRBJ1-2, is EAGVAQSPRYKIIEKRQSVAFWCNPISGHATLYWYQQILGQGPKLLIQFQNNGVVDDSQLPKDRFSAERLKGVDSTLKIQPAKLEDSAVYLCASSLDRVYGYTFGSGTRLTVV.

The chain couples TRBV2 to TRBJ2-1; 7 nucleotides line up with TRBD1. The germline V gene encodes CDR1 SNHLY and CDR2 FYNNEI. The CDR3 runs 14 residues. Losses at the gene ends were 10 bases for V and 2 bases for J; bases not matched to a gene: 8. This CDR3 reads CAILDRRTYNEQFF. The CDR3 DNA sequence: TGTGCCATCCTGGACAGGCGAACCTACAATGAGCAGTTCTTC.

The CDR3 here is CASSHRGMGEKLFF. CDR3 bases: TGTGCCAGCAGCCACAGGGGAATGGGTGAAAAACTGTTTTTT. The chain carries TRBV7-9 and TRBJ1-4, with 7 bases aligning to TRBD1. CDR1 and CDR2 from the germline V gene are SEHNR and FQNEAQ (reference sequence). The CDR3 spans 14 residues. Trimming cost V 5 bases and J 7 bases; bases outside gene matches: 7.

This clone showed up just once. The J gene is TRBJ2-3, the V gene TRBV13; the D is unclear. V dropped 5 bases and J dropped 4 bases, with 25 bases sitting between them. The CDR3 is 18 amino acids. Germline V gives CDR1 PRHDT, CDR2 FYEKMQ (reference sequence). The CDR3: CASSLRVFGDFGPDTQYF. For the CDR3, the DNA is TGTGCCAGCAGCCTTCGGGTCTTTGGTGACTTCGGCCCAGATACGCAGTATTTT. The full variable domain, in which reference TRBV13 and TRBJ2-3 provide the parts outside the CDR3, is AAGVIQSPRHLIKEKRETATLKCYPIPRHDTVYWYQQGPGQDPQFLISFYEKMQSDKGSIPDRFSAQQFSDYHSELNMSSLELGDSALYFCASSLRVFGDFGPDTQYFGPGTRLTVL.

CDR3 nucleotide sequence: TGCGCCAGCAGCCAAGACGAGGGGGCTCAAGAGACCCAGTACTTC. Translation: CASSQDEGAQETQYF. This chain joins TRBV4-1 and TRBJ2-5; TRBD1 aligns across 7 bases. V was clipped by 0 bases and J by 2 bases; unmatched bases: 3. Germline-derived CDR1 and CDR2 are MGHRA and YSYEKL. The CDR3 has 15 amino acids.